This entry features one TCR beta chain sequence. V gave up 4 bases and J gave up 2 bases, with 16 bases separating them. This CDR3 region has 16 residues. Looked up from germline, CDR1 is MNHEY and CDR2 is SMNVEV (reference sequence). Assay used: immunoSEQ multiplex PCR; TCRdb lists only in-frame clones, some missing. The table has 60,000 or so clones, around 97% seen once; the top ten hold 0.19%. These data come from a study of technical replicates of blood from a few donors. The receptor was derived from a human donor in good health. The source material was T cells isolated from PBMCs. The chain links TRBV27 to TRBJ2-3; weak D call: TRBD1 (5 bases). This chain's CDR3 is CASSSSYRTVTDTQYF. CDR3 DNA sequence: TGTGCCAGCAGTTCCTCTTACAGGACCGTCACAGATACGCAGTATTTT.